The sample holds many counts of the clone carrying this T cell receptor (beta chain). This CDR3 is built from 13 residues. The germline V gene has CDR1 SQVTM and CDR2 ANQGSEA. V gave up 2 bases and J gave up 5 bases; unmatched junction bases: 4. TCRdb re-analysed the 5' RACE reads in MiXCR, keeping a single row per CDR3 protein. The sample yields roughly 30,000 distinct CDR3 sequences, roughly 4.4% seen once. The sample comes from a study of neurological immune-mediated disorders. Input material: PBMCs. The V call is TRBV29-1, the J call TRBJ2-5; 8 bases align to TRBD1. This receptor was identified in a man younger than 30 in good health. The CDR3 nucleotides read TGCAGCGTTGAACAGGGGGCCGGGGAGACCCAGTACTTC. Translated: CSVEQGAGETQYF.